The clone carrying this T cell receptor (beta chain) has just a few counts. Its antigen is not identified. Trimming cost V 0 bases and J 0 bases; bases outside gene matches: 1. The CDR3 runs 15 residues. CDR1 is SGDLS, CDR2 YYNGEE, per germline. The sample originates from a study of identical twins. cDNA carried unique molecular identifiers, and a universal primer site was added by template switching. TCRdb fed the 5' RACE reads into MiXCR, producing one record per CDR3 protein. The sample includes some 590,000 distinct CDR3 sequences, nearly 10% of them seen just once. The study's findings and limits: A cross-sectional statistical analysis, not follow-up of the same donors, supported the conclusions.

The same data also contributed to another study, on yellow fever vaccine responses in identical twins.

The sequence came from a woman aged 18-29 years in good health. Sequencing was carried out using PBMCs. The rearrangement links TRBV9 to TRBJ2-5; the match to TRBD2 covers 8 bases. The CDR3 sequence: CASSVVAGNQETQYF. The DNA for the CDR3 is TGTGCCAGCAGCGTAGTAGCGGGGAACCAAGAGACCCAGTACTTC. Full variable domain (outside the CDR3, taken from reference TRBV9 and TRBJ2-5): DSGVTQTPKHLITATGQRVTLRCSPRSGDLSVYWYQQSLDQGLQFLIQYYNGEERAKGNILERFSAQQFPDLHSELNLSSLELGDSALYFCASSVVAGNQETQYFGPGTRLLVL.